These T cell receptor beta chains were read from a single sample in a study of regulatory and conventional T cells in RAG deficiency. Only in-frame clones appear in the TCRdb table, and some are missing; sequencing was by immunoSEQ multiplex PCR. The profile shows about 46,000 clones, about nine tenths of them singletons. The sample was also reused in another study, on regulatory T cells.

The material sequenced was CD4+ effector T cells sorted from blood. These receptors came from a human donor in good health. The CDR3 runs from the conserved cysteine through the conserved F or W. A D gene is named only where the DNA matches it firmly. Not all rows give a size; the values are once, few, many and, for expanded clones, a class.

CDR3 protein	CDR3 DNA	V gene	clone size	J gene	D gene
CASSQVQGWNTEAFF	TGTGCCAGCAGCCAAGTTCAGGGGTGGAACACTGAAGCTTTCTTT	TRBV14	.	TRBJ1-1	.
CASSPTGAHYGYTF	TGTGCCAGTAGCCCAACGGGGGCCCACTATGGCTACACCTTC	TRBV19	.	TRBJ1-2	.
CASSDDLRWNEQYF	TGTGCCAGCAGCGATGATCTACGTTGGAACGAGCAGTACTTC	TRBV9	.	TRBJ2-7	.
CASSPGENLVPRKYF	TGCGCCAGCAGCCCCGGTGAGAATTTGGTCCCCCGAAAGTATTTT	TRBV5-1	.	TRBJ2-3	.
CASSPLTNTEAFF	TGTGCCAGCTCACCACTGACGAACACTGAAGCTTTCTTT	TRBV18	.	TRBJ1-1	.
CSVVQGYVEQFF	TGCAGCGTTGTTCAGGGGTACGTTGAGCAGTTCTTC	TRBV29-1	.	TRBJ2-1	.
CASSVTGEPAGETQYF	TGTGCCAGCAGCGTAACCGGGGAGCCAGCGGGGGAGACCCAGTACTTC	TRBV9	once	TRBJ2-5	TRBD2
CATSRGGTETMLGYTF	TGTGCCACCAGCAGAGGTGGGACAGAGACTATGTTGGGCTACACCTTC	TRBV15	.	TRBJ1-2	TRBD1
CASSGLSSSYNEQFF	TGTGCCAGTTCCGGGCTATCGAGCTCCTACAATGAGCAGTTCTTC	TRBV16	.	TRBJ2-1	.
CASSPQRNNQPQHF	TGTGCCAGCTCACCTCAACGGAACAATCAGCCCCAGCATTTT	TRBV18	few	TRBJ1-5	.
CSVDNTYGYTF	TGCAGCGTGGACAATACCTATGGCTACACCTTC	TRBV29-1	once	TRBJ1-2	.
CAWTRGSTIYNEQFF	TGTGCCTGGACCCGCGGATCGACGATCTACAATGAGCAGTTCTTC	TRBV30	.	TRBJ2-1	.
CASSPQGSTEAFF	TGTGCCAGCAGCCCTCAAGGCAGCACTGAAGCTTTCTTT	TRBV7-3	.	TRBJ1-1	.
CASSLLGANTGELFF	TGTGCCAGCAGTTTATTGGGCGCGAACACCGGGGAGCTGTTTTTT	TRBV28	few	TRBJ2-2	.
CASSWDRASYEQYF	TGTGCCAGCAGTTGGGACAGGGCCTCCTACGAGCAGTACTTC	TRBV6-6	once	TRBJ2-7	TRBD1
CSASRYNEQFF	TGCAGTGCTTCCCGGTACAATGAGCAGTTCTTC	TRBV20-1	.	TRBJ2-1	.
CASNPPGQMNTEAFF	TGTGCCAGCAATCCCCCGGGGCAGATGAACACTGAAGCTTTCTTT	TRBV2	.	TRBJ1-1	.
CASSQVVSGSSYEQYF	TGTGCCAGCAGCCAAGTAGTTAGCGGGAGCTCCTACGAGCAGTACTTC	TRBV4-1	.	TRBJ2-7	TRBD2
CASSGQQNQPQHF	TGTGCCAGCAGTGGGCAGCAAAATCAGCCCCAGCATTTT	TRBV6-5	.	TRBJ1-5	.
CSARGWETPREQYF	TGCAGCGCCCGCGGCTGGGAGACACCCCGCGAGCAGTACTTC	TRBV29-1	.	TRBJ2-7	.
CASSLLSPSGGTYEQYF	TGTGCCAGCAGCTTGCTGTCCCCTAGCGGGGGGACGTACGAGCAGTACTTC	TRBV5-6	.	TRBJ2-7	TRBD2
CASSPGGVYTDTQYF	TGTGCCAGCAGCCCAGGGGGTGTCTACACGGATACGCAGTATTTT	TRBV28	once	TRBJ2-3	TRBD1
CASSFDQKKRGGSSGGPDTQYF	TGTGCCAGCAGTTTCGATCAAAAGAAGCGAGGGGGATCTAGCGGGGGACCAGATACGCAGTATTTT	TRBV27	.	TRBJ2-3	TRBD2
CATALGGGNTIYF	TGTGCCACGGCCCTCGGGGGCGGAAACACCATATATTTT	TRBV25-1	.	TRBJ1-3	.
CASSDIAGTGNTEAFF	TGTGCCAGCAGTGACATAGCCGGGACAGGGAACACTGAAGCTTTCTTT	TRBV6-1	.	TRBJ1-1	TRBD1
CASTGVGSGLAGGGQETQYF	TGTGCCAGCACGGGTGTCGGCTCGGGACTAGCGGGAGGGGGCCAAGAGACCCAGTACTTC	TRBV11-3	.	TRBJ2-5	TRBD2
CATQSQGLSQPQHF	TGTGCCACTCAGTCACAGGGGTTATCTCAGCCCCAGCATTTT	TRBV19	few	TRBJ1-5	TRBD1